Each of the 20 T cell receptor beta chains below was sequenced from the same sample in a study of breast tumors, draining lymph nodes, adjacent tissues. TCRdb processed the multiplex PCR reads anew with MiXCR; each CDR3 protein has one entry. Of 270,000 or so distinct CDR3 sequences listed, about 33% are singletons. The lymph nodes were axillary draining lymph nodes from breast cancer patients. Source material: axillary lymph node tissue. Source of these receptors: a female donor with breast cancer. Some clones in this sample may be carry-over from other donors' samples.

This clonotype was seen at least ten times. J is TRBJ2-3 and V is TRBV7-3, with D possibly being TRBD2 (5 bases). V lost 3 bases and J lost 1, with 8 bases in between. The CDR3 has 14 amino acids. Germline-derived CDR1 and CDR2 are SGHTA and FQGTGA. CDR3 amino acids: CASSFGLRTDTQYF. The DNA for the CDR3 is TGTGCCAGCAGCTTCGGACTCCGCACAGATACGCAGTATTTT.

This clonotype was counted many times. The chain is built from TRBV20-1 and TRBJ2-1; D possibly corresponds to TRBD2 (6 bases). Trimming cost V 6 bases and J 3 bases, with 21 bases left between them. The CDR3 length is 16 residues. In germline, CDR1 is DFQATT, CDR2 SNEGSKA (reference sequence). CDR3 DNA sequence: TGCAGTGCCGAACCGGGACTCCCCAACCGCTACAATGAGCAGTTCTTC. Its translation: CSAEPGLPNRYNEQFF.

This clonotype was counted ten times or more. V gene TRBV28 combines with J gene TRBJ1-2; no clear D. The CDR3 runs 11 residues. V was trimmed by 10 bases and J by 4 bases, leaving 10 bases between them. Germline CDR1 is MDHEN and CDR2 is SYDVKM. In DNA, the CDR3 is TGTGCCACAAGGGTACGCTATGGCTACACCTTC. Its translation: CATRVRYGYTF.

With regard to this clonotype: This clone may be a read error of a much larger clone one base away. This chain links TRBV15 with TRBJ2-4, with TRBD2 matching over 7 bases. The J segment lost 0 bases and the V segment lost 4 bases, leaving 18 bases of the junction unmatched. From germline, CDR1 is LNHNV and CDR2 YYDKDF (reference sequence). The CDR3 runs 20 residues. Written as DNA, the CDR3 is TGTGCCACCAGCACCTCAGGACTAACGGGAGGCCCAGTAGCCAAAAACATTCAGTACTTC. Amino acids: CATSTSGLTGGPVAKNIQYF.

Details on this clonotype: This may stem from a read error, because a much larger clone lies one nucleotide away. The rearrangement uses TRBV11-2 and TRBJ2-7; D not certain. V lost 0 bases and J lost 2, with 11 bases in between. Germline CDR1 is SGHAT and CDR2 is FQNNGV. The CDR3 consists of 15 residues. CDR3 sequence reads: CASSLEIQTAYEQYF. The CDR3 region has the DNA TGTGCCAGCAGCTTAGAAATTCAGACCGCCTACGAGCAGTACTTC.

Note on this clonotype: A much larger clone differs by one base, so this may be a read error. V gene TRBV4-3 combines with J gene TRBJ2-7, with 7 bases matching TRBD2. The CDR3 totals 17 residues. CDR1 is LGHNA and CDR2 is YSLEER in the germline V gene. V lost 8 bases, J lost 1 base, and 17 bases stayed unmatched. CDR3 in amino acids: CASGPGKLARQSYEQYF. The DNA of the CDR3 is TGCGCCAGCGGCCCTGGGAAACTAGCGCGGCAATCCTACGAGCAGTACTTC.

This clonotype was detected many times. The gene calls are TRBV6-2 or TRBV6-3 and TRBJ2-3, with 10 bases fitting TRBD1. CDR1 is MNHEY, CDR2 SVGEGT, per germline. The CDR3 totals 16 residues. V was clipped by 5 bases and J by 1 base; unmatched bases: 6. CDR3 in amino acids: CASSLGTGVGTDTQYF. For the CDR3, the DNA is TGTGCCAGCAGTCTCGGGACAGGGGTCGGCACAGATACGCAGTATTTT.

Points on this clonotype: An end of the junction does not agree with germline; a read error may underlie this. The chain employs TRBV2 and TRBJ2-2; D is perhaps TRBD1 or TRBD2 (5 bases each). Germline loops: CDR1 SNHLY, CDR2 FYNNEI. The CDR3 runs to 14 residues. The CDR3 loop reads CASSRGRTTGELFF. CDR3 bases: TGTGCCAGCAGTAGGGGCAGAACCACCGGGGAGCTGTTTTTC.

This clonotype was found many times. The V and J genes are TRBV20-1 and TRBJ2-3, with D maybe TRBD1 (7 bases). Trimming left V 5 bases short and J 0 bases short, with 15 bases between. This CDR3 has 15 amino acids. The germline CDR1 and CDR2 sequences are DFQATT and SNEGSKA (reference sequence). CDR3 coding DNA: TGCAGTGCTGTTTTGACAGGGACTAGCACAGATACGCAGTATTTT. The encoded protein is CSAVLTGTSTDTQYF.

This clonotype was counted a few times. A much bigger clone sits one base away, suggesting this may be a read error. The rearrangement joins TRBV20-1 to TRBJ2-7; D ambiguous. Germline CDR1 is DFQATT and CDR2 is SNEGSKA (reference sequence). The CDR3 is 11 amino acids. The CDR3 protein is CSAAFSYEQSF. In nucleotides, the CDR3 is TGCAGTGCCGCATTCTCCTACGAGCAGTCCTTC.

As DNA, the CDR3 is TGCGCCAGCAGCCCCGCTAGCGGGAGTAGAAATGAGCAGTTCTTC. This sequence encodes CASSPASGSRNEQFF. The chain is built from TRBV4-3 and TRBJ2-1; 10 nucleotides agree with TRBD2. This CDR3 region has 15 residues. The germline gives CDR1 LGHNA, CDR2 YSLEER. Unmatched junction bases numbered 7, after V lost 4 bases and J lost 7 bases.

In its sample, this clonotype was seen many times. This chain connects TRBV20-1 to TRBJ2-1; D is uncertain. The CDR3 is made up of 12 amino acids. Looked up from germline, CDR1 is DFQATT and CDR2 is SNEGSKA (reference sequence). V lost 5 bases and J 6 bases, leaving 11 bases between the germline ends. The CDR3 coding sequence is TGCAGTGCTTCTCCGGTCATCAATGAGCAGTTCTTC. It yields the protein CSASPVINEQFF.

This clonotype was found many times. The chain has TRBV9 and TRBJ1-2; 7 nucleotides match TRBD1. This CDR3 has 15 residues. The J segment lost 2 bases and the V segment lost 3 bases, leaving 7 bases of the junction unmatched. CDR1 is SGDLS, CDR2 YYNGEE, per germline. CDR3 nucleotides: TGTGCCAGCAGCGCCTCGACAGGGTCCAACTATGGCTACACCTTC. This encodes CASSASTGSNYGYTF.

This clonotype was counted many times. The CDR3 nucleotides read TGTGCCAGCAGCACTAGCGGGAGCGGCACAGATACGCAGTATTTT. This translates into CASSTSGSGTDTQYF. This sequence joins TRBV5-8 and TRBJ2-3, with 11 positions matching TRBD2. This CDR3 contains 15 residues. The ends lost 4 bases at V and 1 base at J; junction bases unmatched: 2. Germline V gene lookup returns CDR1 SGHTS and CDR2 YDEGEE.

Remarks on this clonotype: This may be a read error: a much more frequent sequence differs by one nucleotide. The rearrangement links TRBV6-5 to TRBJ2-2; the match to TRBD2 covers 11 bases. The CDR3 sequence is 17 residues long. Germline V CDR1 and CDR2: MNHEY, SVGAGI. CDR3 sequence (DNA): TGTGCCAGCAGCCGAACGGGTCTAGCGGGAGGAACCGGGAAGCTGTTTTTT. Protein: CASSRTGLAGGTGKLFF.

This clonotype was counted at least ten times. J is TRBJ2-3 and V is TRBV19, with 7 nucleotides matching TRBD2. This CDR3 is built from 19 residues. In germline, CDR1 is LNHDA, CDR2 SQIVND (reference sequence). The trim removed 3 bases at V and 3 bases at J, leaving 18 bases unmatched. The CDR3 DNA reads TGTGCCAGTAGTATGCCCCAACCTTTACTGGGAGGGCCTACAGATACGCAGTATTTT. The encoded protein is CASSMPQPLLGGPTDTQYF.

This clonotype was counted ten times or more. The chain links TRBV10-2 to TRBJ2-1; D may be TRBD2 (7 bases). CDR1 is WSHSY, CDR2 SAAADI, per germline. V lost 7 bases and J lost 4, with 17 bases in between. The length of the CDR3 is 15 residues. The DNA of the CDR3 is TGCGCCAGCACCCCCGGGGGGCGAAGATACAATGAGCAGTTCTTC. This sequence encodes CASTPGGRRYNEQFF.

Ten or more counts support this clonotype. The germline gene is not matched at one end of the junction; a read error may be the cause. The J gene is TRBJ2-7, the V gene TRBV7-7; TRBD1 matches 9 bases. The CDR3 spans 15 residues. Germline loops: CDR1 SSHAT, CDR2 FNYEAQ (reference sequence). CDR3 residues: CASSRSGTGINEQYF. CDR3 DNA: TGTGCTAGCAGCCGATCCGGGACAGGGATTAACGAGCAGTACTTC.

V is TRBV5-4 and J is TRBJ2-5; maybe TRBD2 (5 bases). This CDR3 spans 15 amino acids. Between the trimmed V and J ends, which lost 4 bases and 2 bases, there was a span of 15 bases. CDR1 and CDR2 (germline): SGHNT, YYREEE (reference sequence). DNA of the CDR3: TGTGCCAGCAGCGCGATTCAGCGGATACAAGAGACCCAGTACTTC. Translated: CASSAIQRIQETQYF. Looking up the rest from reference TRBV5-4 and TRBJ2-5 gives the full variable domain: ETGVTQSPTHLIKTRGQQVTLRCSSQSGHNTVSWYQQALGQGPQFIFQYYREEENGRGNFPPRFSGLQFPNYSSELNVNALELDDSALYLCASSAIQRIQETQYFGPGTRLLVL.

Many counts were recorded for this clonotype. V gene TRBV12-3 or TRBV12-4 combines with J gene TRBJ2-5; D remains ambiguous. This CDR3 spans 15 amino acids. Trimming took off 1 base at V and 0 bases at J, with 9 bases between the two ends. This CDR3 is CASSLGTAYQETQYF. The CDR3 nucleotides read TGTGCCAGCAGTTTAGGGACCGCGTACCAAGAGACCCAGTACTTC.